What follows is one T cell receptor beta chain and its context. No antigen is known for it. This sample stems from a study of T cell repertoires in cytomegalovirus infection. The overall study: Through public TCR beta signatures, both CMV infection and matching HLA type were indicated. Findings and caveats of the study: Predominance within the ex vivo response was attributable to HLA-C-restricted CMV-specific TCR beta clonotypes. Carriage of CMV together with the relevant HLA was identifiable through cumulative public TCR beta family frequency.

TCRdb passed the reads through MiXCR, listing each CDR3 protein once. Among some 350,000 distinct CDR3 sequences listed, around 18% were seen once. J lost 1 base, V lost 0 bases, and 10 bases had no gene match. The germline gives CDR1 DFQATT, CDR2 SNEGSKA (reference sequence). The CDR3 consists of 19 residues. V usage is TRBV20-1 and J usage is TRBJ1-6; 9 bases match TRBD1. The specimen sequenced was PBMCs. This sequence was found in a human donor in good health (CMV status not recorded). Some clones in this sample may be carry-over from other donors' samples. The CDR3, as DNA: TGCAGTGCTAGAGAGGTGGGACAGGGTGGAAGTTCCTATAATTCACCCCTCCACTTT. This sequence encodes CSAREVGQGGSSYNSPLHF.